The rows below give T cell receptor beta chains drawn from one sample of a study of beta chain features in type 1 diabetes. Repertoires were generated with immunoSEQ multiplex PCR, while TCRdb's copy carries only in-frame clones and drops some. The data contain 400,000 or so clones, 9.6% of them seen just once; the ten biggest clones take up around 0.66%. Sequenced material: central memory CD4+ T cells from blood. The receptors stem from a man aged 30 to 39 with type 1 diabetes. The CDR3 runs from the conserved cysteine through the conserved F or W. D genes are given only for firm matches. For some rows the clone size is stated as once, few or many, or as a class when expanded; others skip it.

V gene	J gene	D gene	clone size	CDR3 protein	CDR3 DNA
TRBV15	TRBJ2-3	TRBD2	-	CATSRSRLAASTDTQYF	TGTGCCACCAGCAGATCCCGACTAGCGGCTAGCACAGATACGCAGTATTTT
TRBV6-5	TRBJ2-1	-	-	CASGLVEQFF	TGTGCCAGCGGTCTAGTAGAGCAGTTCTTC
TRBV28	TRBJ1-5	-	-	CASLESGSNQPQHF	TGTGCCAGTCTTGAGTCGGGGAGCAATCAGCCCCAGCATTTT
TRBV11-2	TRBJ2-2	-	few	CASSFLRGAGELFF	TGTGCCAGCAGCTTCCTCAGGGGCGCCGGGGAGCTGTTTTTT
TRBV7-2	TRBJ2-1	-	-	CASSLTGYNEQFF	TGTGCCAGCAGCCTAACGGGTTACAATGAGCAGTTCTTC
TRBV11-2	TRBJ2-3	TRBD2	-	CASSFLAGVITDTQYF	TGTGCCAGCAGCTTTCTGGCGGGAGTGATCACAGATACGCAGTATTTT
TRBV6-5	TRBJ1-2	-	-	CASSYKGRSTF	TGTGCCAGCAGTTACAAGGGCCGGAGCACCTTC
TRBV19	TRBJ2-1	TRBD2	many	CASSDTSVKFF	TGTGCCAGTAGTGATACTAGCGTGAAGTTCTTC
TRBV7-2	TRBJ2-1	TRBD1	-	CASSPEGPGTGTYNEQFF	TGTGCCAGCAGCCCCGAGGGTCCCGGGACAGGGACCTACAATGAGCAGTTCTTC
TRBV28	TRBJ2-7	-	many	CASSSSYEQYF	TGTGCCAGCAGTTCGTCCTACGAGCAGTACTTC
TRBV28	TRBJ2-2	TRBD1	-	CASSHYRGSGTGELFF	TGTGCCAGCAGCCACTACAGGGGCTCGGGCACCGGGGAGCTGTTTTTT
TRBV28	TRBJ2-2	TRBD1	few	CASSVAGQGATGELFF	TGTGCCAGCAGCGTCGCGGGACAGGGAGCAACCGGGGAGCTGTTTTTT
TRBV5-1	TRBJ1-3	-	-	CASSETTSGNTIYF	TGCGCCAGCAGCGAAACTACCTCTGGAAACACCATATATTTT
TRBV7-9	TRBJ2-6	TRBD1	few	CASSAAGTGGLGANVLTF	TGTGCCAGCAGCGCTGCCGGGACAGGGGGCCTTGGGGCCAACGTCCTGACTTTC
TRBV6-5	TRBJ1-1	TRBD1	few	CASSAAGQGFTEAFF	TGTGCCAGCAGCGCTGCGGGACAGGGGTTCACTGAAGCTTTCTTT
TRBV5-1	TRBJ2-1	TRBD2	-	CASSPRSGGGNEQFF	TGCGCCAGCAGCCCCCGGAGTGGGGGAGGGAATGAGCAGTTCTTC
TRBV19	TRBJ2-4	-	few	CATRGSGAKNIQYF	TGTGCCACCCGAGGGAGCGGAGCCAAAAACATTCAGTACTTC
TRBV6-5	TRBJ2-7	-	few	CASSKDRLYEQYF	TGTGCCAGCAGTAAGGACAGATTGTACGAGCAGTACTTC
TRBV7-8	TRBJ2-1	-	-	CASSLGTGEDEQFF	TGTGCCAGCAGCTTGGGGACTGGAGAAGATGAGCAGTTCTTC
TRBV5-1	TRBJ2-5	-	few	CASSSGPTAQETQYF	TGCGCCAGCAGCTCAGGTCCCACAGCACAAGAGACCCAGTACTTC
TRBV4-1	TRBJ2-1	TRBD2	few	CASSQVGGRGFDEQFF	TGCGCCAGCAGCCAAGTCGGCGGGAGGGGATTCGATGAGCAGTTCTTC
TRBV30	TRBJ2-5	-	few	CAWWAGGTQYF	TGTGCCTGGTGGGCAGGCGGGACCCAGTACTTC
TRBV11-1	TRBJ1-1	-	few	CASSLTPTSTEAFF	TGTGCCAGCAGCTTGACACCGACGAGCACTGAAGCTTTCTTT
TRBV7-9	TRBJ1-1	-	few	CASSVEIWAFF	TGTGCCAGCAGCGTGGAGATCTGGGCTTTCTTT
TRBV19	TRBJ1-4	-	-	CASSPQRGATNEKLFF	TGTGCCAGTAGCCCCCAGCGTGGGGCAACTAATGAAAAACTGTTTTTT
TRBV7-9	TRBJ2-1	TRBD1	-	CASSPGTVTYNEQFF	TGTGCCAGCAGCCCTGGGACAGTTACCTACAATGAGCAGTTCTTC
TRBV11-2	TRBJ2-1	TRBD2	few	CASSQAGGSYNEQFF	TGCGCCAGCAGCCAAGCGGGAGGATCATACAATGAGCAGTTCTTC
TRBV7-2	TRBJ2-7	TRBD1	few	CASSLDPGQSYEQYF	TGTGCCAGCAGCTTAGACCCGGGACAGAGCTACGAGCAGTACTTC
TRBV11-2	TRBJ2-5	TRBD1	few	CASSLGQQETQYF	TGTGCCAGCAGCTTGGGACAGCAAGAGACCCAGTACTTC
TRBV28	TRBJ2-7	-	-	CASSFGRPYEQYF	TGTGCCAGCAGTTTTGGCAGACCCTACGAGCAGTACTTC
TRBV9	TRBJ1-2	-	-	CASSPPEGSAMRYTF	TGTGCCAGCAGCCCACCAGAGGGATCTGCTATGCGCTACACCTTC
TRBV5-1	TRBJ1-1	TRBD1	few	CASSSDRGTEAFF	TGCGCCAGCAGCTCGGACAGGGGCACTGAAGCTTTCTTT
TRBV27	TRBJ1-6	TRBD1	few	CASRPLRDRVWRSPLHF	TGTGCCAGCAGGCCTCTCCGGGACAGGGTCTGGAGATCACCCCTCCACTTT
TRBV4-1	TRBJ2-5	TRBD2	-	CASSQEASGRGETQYF	TGCGCCAGCAGCCAAGAGGCTAGCGGGAGGGGAGAGACCCAGTACTTC
TRBV10-3	TRBJ2-7	TRBD1	few	CAISGETGGSYEQYF	TGTGCCATCAGTGGGGAGACAGGGGGAAGCTACGAGCAGTACTTC
TRBV5-1	TRBJ2-1	-	few	CASSTGTSSAVYNEQFF	TGCGCCAGCAGTACCGGGACGTCCTCAGCGGTCTACAATGAGCAGTTCTTC
TRBV10-3	TRBJ1-1	TRBD1	-	CASRGQGFTEAFF	TGTGCCTCACGGGGACAGGGGTTCACTGAAGCTTTCTTT
TRBV13	TRBJ2-2	-	few	CASSLGSGVYVGELFF	TGTGCCAGCAGCTTAGGATCCGGGGTCTATGTCGGGGAGCTGTTTTTT
TRBV4-2	TRBJ2-2	TRBD2	-	CASSQDSAGDSGELFF	TGTGCCAGCAGCCAAGATTCAGCGGGAGATTCCGGGGAGCTGTTTTTT
TRBV18	TRBJ2-5	TRBD1	-	CASSPTGVGLETQYF	TGTGCCAGCTCCCCGACAGGGGTGGGATTGGAGACCCAGTACTTC
TRBV5-6	TRBJ2-5	-	few	CASSTYKVGETQYF	TGTGCCAGCAGCACTTACAAGGTAGGAGAGACCCAGTACTTC
TRBV5-4	TRBJ2-5	-	few	CASSVMGYQETQYF	TGTGCCAGCAGCGTCATGGGATACCAAGAGACCCAGTACTTC
TRBV2	TRBJ2-1	TRBD2	many	CASSIAGELYNEQFF	TGTGCCAGCAGCATAGCGGGAGAACTATACAATGAGCAGTTCTTC
TRBV2	TRBJ1-2	TRBD1	-	CASRTPGQGLNYGYTF	TGTGCCAGCAGGACCCCGGGACAGGGACTAAACTATGGCTACACCTTC
TRBV5-1	TRBJ2-7	TRBD1	few	CANSGTESYEQYF	TGCGCCAATTCCGGGACAGAGTCCTACGAGCAGTACTTC
TRBV6-5	TRBJ1-2	TRBD1	-	CASSYRRDRAGGYTF	TGTGCCAGCAGTTACCGGAGGGACAGGGCTGGTGGCTACACCTTC
TRBV9	TRBJ2-5	-	many	CASSVGTKETQYF	TGTGCCAGCAGCGTCGGGACGAAAGAGACCCAGTACTTC
TRBV6-4	TRBJ2-5	-	few	CASSRRAYQETQYF	TGTGCCAGCAGCCGCCGGGCGTACCAAGAGACCCAGTACTTC
TRBV7-2	TRBJ1-2	TRBD1	few	CASSFRQGSDYGYTF	TGTGCCAGCAGCTTCCGACAGGGATCCGACTATGGCTACACCTTC
TRBV5-1	TRBJ2-7	TRBD2	few	CASSLGGGRSSYEQYF	TGCGCCAGCAGCTTGGGTGGCGGGAGAAGCTCCTACGAGCAGTACTTC
TRBV30	TRBJ2-1	-	few	CAWRGISSYNEQFF	TGTGCCTGGAGAGGGATAAGCTCCTACAATGAGCAGTTCTTC
TRBV4-1	TRBJ2-1	-	-	CASGADSLSYNEQFF	TGTGCCAGCGGGGCGGACAGCCTCTCCTACAATGAGCAGTTCTTC